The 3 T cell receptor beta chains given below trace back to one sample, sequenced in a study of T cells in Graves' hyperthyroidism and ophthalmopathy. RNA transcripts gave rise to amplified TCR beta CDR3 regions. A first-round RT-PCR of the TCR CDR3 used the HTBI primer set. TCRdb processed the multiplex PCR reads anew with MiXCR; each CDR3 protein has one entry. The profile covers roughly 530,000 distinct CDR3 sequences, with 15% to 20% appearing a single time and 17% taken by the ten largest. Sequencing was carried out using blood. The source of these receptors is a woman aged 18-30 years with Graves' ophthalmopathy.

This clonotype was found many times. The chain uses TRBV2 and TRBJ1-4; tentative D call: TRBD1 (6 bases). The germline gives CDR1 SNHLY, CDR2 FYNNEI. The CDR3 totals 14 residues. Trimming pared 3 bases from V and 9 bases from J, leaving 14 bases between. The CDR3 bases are TGTGCCAGCAGTGAGGACAGCCGAAGGAAAAAACTGTTTTTT. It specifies CASSEDSRRKKLFF.

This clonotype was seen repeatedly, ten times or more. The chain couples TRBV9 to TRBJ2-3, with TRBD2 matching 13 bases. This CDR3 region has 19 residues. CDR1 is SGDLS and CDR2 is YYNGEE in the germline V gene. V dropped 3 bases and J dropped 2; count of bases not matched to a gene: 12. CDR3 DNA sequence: TGTGCCAGCAGCGCCTCCGGGACTAGCGGGATTGGCCACACAGATACGCAGTATTTT. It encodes CASSASGTSGIGHTDTQYF.

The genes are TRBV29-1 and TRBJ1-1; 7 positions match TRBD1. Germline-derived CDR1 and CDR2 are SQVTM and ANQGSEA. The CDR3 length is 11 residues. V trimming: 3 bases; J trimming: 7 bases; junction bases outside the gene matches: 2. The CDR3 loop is CSVDRQGEAFF. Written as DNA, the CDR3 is TGCAGCGTTGACCGACAGGGTGAAGCTTTCTTT. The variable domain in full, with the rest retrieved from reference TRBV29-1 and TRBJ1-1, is SAVISQKPSRDICQRGTSLTIQCQVDSQVTMMFWYRQQPGQSLTLIATANQGSEATYESGFVIDKFPISRPNLTFSTLTVSNMSPEDSSIYLCSVDRQGEAFFGQGTRLTVV.